A selection of T cell receptor beta chains follows, all from one sample in a study of T cell responses to AZD1222 COVID-19 vaccine. Data came from immunoSEQ multiplex PCR; TCRdb stores just in-frame clones and leaves some out. The table has about 150,000 clones, roughly 82% seen once. The source was peripheral blood, collected on day 0 of AZD1222 vaccination. The source is an adult in good health. The CDR3 runs from the conserved cysteine through the conserved F or W. The D gene is left open where the match is weak. A clone size is listed for some rows: how often the clone was seen (once, few, many), or a class if it is expanded.

- | TRBJ1-4 | TRBV11-2 | 14 | - | CASSPQGINEKLFF | TGTGCCAGCAGTCCCCAGGGAATTAATGAAAAACTGTTTTTT
TRBD1 | TRBJ2-1 | TRBV6-6 | 12 | - | CASKTGSNEQFF | TGTGCCAGCAAGACAGGGTCCAATGAGCAGTTCTTC
- | TRBJ2-7 | TRBV9 | 16 | - | CASSVDGGGHSYEQYF | TGTGCCAGCAGCGTAGATGGCGGGGGCCACTCCTACGAGCAGTACTTC
TRBD1 | TRBJ1-1 | TRBV5-6 | 14 | once | CASRRDRVNTEAFF | TGTGCCAGCAGGAGGGACAGGGTAAATACTGAAGCTTTCTTT
TRBD1 | TRBJ1-2 | TRBV29-1 | 14 | - | CSVDPGQGPYGYTF | TGCAGCGTTGATCCGGGACAGGGGCCTTATGGCTACACCTTC
TRBD1 | TRBJ2-1 | TRBV6-5 | 15 | - | CASSPGQGSYNEQFF | TGTGCCAGCAGTCCCGGACAGGGGTCGTACAATGAGCAGTTCTTC
- | TRBJ1-6 | TRBV12-3/TRBV12-4 | 12 | - | CASSQTDSPLHF | TGTGCCAGCAGCCAGACAGATTCACCCCTCCACTTT
- | TRBJ2-3 | TRBV3-1/TRBV3-2 | 13 | - | CASSPPDTDTQYF | TGTGCCAGCAGCCCTCCGGACACAGATACGCAGTATTTT
TRBD1 | TRBJ1-4 | TRBV6-5 | 14 | - | CASRDRGPNEKLFF | TGTGCCAGCAGAGACAGGGGGCCAAATGAAAAACTGTTTTTT
- | TRBJ2-7 | TRBV10-1 | 17 | - | CASRRDRDRGPYYEQYF | TGCGCCAGCAGAAGGGATAGAGACAGAGGGCCTTACTACGAGCAGTACTTC
- | TRBJ2-2 | TRBV7-3 | 14 | - | CASGEQGNTGELFF | TGTGCCAGTGGGGAGCAGGGGAACACCGGGGAGCTGTTTTTT
TRBD1 | TRBJ2-6 | TRBV29-1 | 17 | - | CSVGGGQGKTGANVLTF | TGCAGCGTTGGGGGGGGACAGGGAAAGACTGGGGCCAACGTCCTGACTTTC
TRBD1 | TRBJ1-3 | TRBV6-5 | 13 | - | CASRETGENTIYF | TGTGCCAGCAGAGAGACAGGGGAAAACACCATATATTTT
TRBD1 | TRBJ1-2 | TRBV7-2 | 12 | - | CASSFRQGGYTF | TGTGCCAGCAGCTTTAGACAGGGTGGCTACACCTTC
TRBD1 | TRBJ1-1 | TRBV5-4 | 15 | - | CASSFRDRDGTEAFF | TGTGCCAGCAGCTTCCGGGACAGGGATGGGACTGAAGCTTTCTTT
- | TRBJ1-2 | TRBV10-3 | 12 | - | CATRGGDYGYTF | TGTGCCACCCGGGGAGGGGACTATGGCTACACCTTC
- | TRBJ1-5 | TRBV28 | 14 | few | CASSLDNRNQPQHF | TGTGCCAGCAGTTTGGACAACCGCAATCAGCCCCAGCATTTT
- | TRBJ1-5 | TRBV27 | 14 | - | CASSLQRGSQPQHF | TGTGCCAGCAGTCTCCAGAGGGGGAGTCAGCCCCAGCATTTT
- | TRBJ1-2 | TRBV27 | 18 | - | CASYSPRATGRANYGYTF | TGTGCCAGCTACTCCCCTCGTGCAACGGGTCGGGCTAACTATGGCTACACCTTC
TRBD1 | TRBJ1-2 | TRBV5-4 | 15 | - | CASSAAGGADYGYTF | TGTGCCAGCAGCGCGGCAGGGGGCGCCGACTATGGCTACACCTTC
TRBD1 | TRBJ2-7 | TRBV28 | 15 | - | CASSLSLSGGDEQYF | TGTGCCAGCAGTTTATCCCTATCAGGGGGCGACGAGCAGTACTTC
- | TRBJ1-4 | TRBV7-2 | 15 | - | CASSNTRAFNEKLFF | TGTGCCAGCAGCAATACCAGGGCTTTCAATGAAAAACTGTTTTTT
TRBD2 | TRBJ2-1 | TRBV28 | 16 | - | CASSRLAGGPGYEQFF | TGTGCCAGCAGTCGACTAGCGGGGGGGCCAGGGTATGAGCAGTTCTTC
- | TRBJ2-6 | TRBV3-1/TRBV3-2 | 14 | - | CASSLVSGANVLTF | TGTGCCAGCAGCCTTGTCTCTGGGGCCAACGTCCTGACTTTC
- | TRBJ1-5 | TRBV3-1/TRBV3-2 | 14 | - | CASSQRNGYQPQHF | TGTGCCAGCAGCCAAAGGAACGGTTATCAGCCCCAGCATTTT
- | TRBJ1-1 | TRBV6-5 | 12 | - | CASSYDGREAFF | TGTGCCAGCAGTTACGACGGACGTGAAGCTTTCTTT
- | TRBJ1-2 | TRBV28 | 15 | - | CASRGADGKWDGYTF | TGTGCCAGCAGGGGGGCAGATGGAAAATGGGATGGCTACACCTTC
TRBD1 | TRBJ1-1 | TRBV27 | 14 | - | CASSAHRGLAEAFF | TGTGCCAGCAGTGCGCACAGGGGGCTAGCTGAAGCTTTCTTT
- | TRBJ2-5 | TRBV6-5 | 15 | once | CASTRGWLLGETQYF | TGTGCCAGCACCAGAGGATGGCTGTTGGGGGAGACCCAGTACTTC